These T cell receptor beta chains were read from a single sample in a study of blood T cell repertoires in COVID-19. Profiled with immunoSEQ multiplex PCR; TCRdb holds only in-frame clones, not every one. The table has approximately 290,000 clones, around 81% seen once. The sample was peripheral blood. Receptors were obtained from a person aged 70 to 85 with COVID-19, enrolled during active disease. Each CDR3 is given with its conserved first and last residue. The D gene is left open where the match is weak. Clone sizes are given selectively: once, few, many, or a class where the clone is expanded.

TRBV6-2/TRBV6-3	TRBJ1-5	NA	NA	CASSYSGVGGSNQPQHF	TGTGCCAGCAGTTACTCGGGTGTTGGAGGGAGCAATCAGCCCCAGCATTTT
TRBV21-1	TRBJ2-1	NA	once	CASSKVGTAYNEQFF	TGTGCCAGCAGCAAAGTCGGGACAGCTTATAATGAGCAGTTCTTC
TRBV28	TRBJ1-4	NA	NA	CASSSSGLGNEKLFF	TGTGCCAGCAGTTCCTCAGGGTTAGGTAATGAAAAACTGTTTTTT
TRBV9	TRBJ1-5	NA	NA	CASSSLGSSNQPQHF	TGTGCCAGCAGCTCTCTGGGTAGCAGCAATCAGCCCCAGCATTTT
TRBV6-2/TRBV6-3	TRBJ1-5	NA	NA	CASSPVSPDQPQHF	TGTGCCAGCAGCCCCGTTTCCCCGGATCAGCCCCAGCATTTT
TRBV19	TRBJ1-5	NA	NA	CASSIGAQPQHF	TGTGCCAGTAGTATCGGAGCTCAGCCCCAGCATTTT
TRBV5-1	TRBJ1-6	NA	NA	CASSFNPNSPIPDSPLHF	TGCGCCAGCAGCTTTAACCCCAACAGTCCGATCCCAGATTCACCCCTCCACTTT
TRBV3-1/TRBV3-2	TRBJ1-3	NA	NA	CASSQVRGGNTIYF	TGTGCCAGCAGCCAAGTGCGGGGGGGAAACACCATATATTTT
TRBV6-5	TRBJ2-7	TRBD2	NA	CASRTSGTYEQYF	TGTGCCAGCCGGACTAGCGGGACCTACGAGCAGTACTTC
TRBV9	TRBJ2-1	TRBD2	NA	CASSSRDYDNEQFF	TGTGCCAGCAGCTCGCGGGACTATGACAATGAGCAGTTCTTC
TRBV7-9	TRBJ2-2	NA	NA	CASSFKQGIVGNTGELFF	TGTGCCAGCAGCTTTAAACAGGGAATCGTGGGGAACACCGGGGAGCTGTTTTTT
TRBV7-2	TRBJ2-4	TRBD2	NA	CASSPSGSNNIQYF	TGTGCCAGCAGCCCTAGCGGGAGTAATAACATTCAGTACTTC
TRBV5-1	TRBJ1-3	TRBD1	NA	CASSLGQGQNTIYF	TGCGCCAGCAGCTTAGGACAGGGCCAAAACACCATATATTTT
TRBV19	TRBJ2-7	TRBD2	NA	CASRRTGTSGWEQYF	TGTGCCAGTAGGAGAACCGGGACTAGCGGTTGGGAGCAGTACTTC
TRBV6-1	TRBJ2-1	TRBD2	NA	CASSGGGVAGELRGNNEQFF	TGTGCCAGCAGTGGGGGTGGGGTAGCGGGAGAACTACGGGGCAACAATGAGCAGTTCTTC
TRBV5-1	TRBJ1-4	TRBD1	medium-sized	CASSWQGAREKLFF	TGCGCCAGCAGCTGGCAGGGGGCGCGTGAAAAACTGTTTTTT
TRBV3-1/TRBV3-2	TRBJ2-7	NA	NA	CASSPRLYEQYF	TGTGCCAGCAGCCCCCGACTCTACGAGCAGTACTTC
TRBV30	TRBJ2-3	NA	NA	CAGLTGFSTDTQYF	TGTGCCGGCTTGACAGGATTTAGCACAGATACGCAGTATTTT
TRBV28	TRBJ2-7	TRBD1	NA	CASSFLTGNAYEQYF	TGTGCCAGCAGTTTCTTGACAGGGAATGCTTACGAGCAGTACTTC
TRBV6-6	TRBJ1-1	NA	many	CASREGSTEAFF	TGTGCCAGCAGGGAGGGTTCCACTGAAGCTTTCTTT
TRBV19	TRBJ1-2	TRBD1	NA	CASSPAGGIGWIGYTF	TGTGCCAGTAGCCCTGCAGGGGGCATCGGATGGATAGGCTACACCTTC
TRBV6-2/TRBV6-3	TRBJ1-3	TRBD1	once	CASSGQGNPGNTIYF	TGTGCCAGCAGTGGACAGGGGAATCCTGGAAACACCATATATTTT
TRBV7-8	TRBJ1-2	NA	NA	CASSPDGGYGYTF	TGTGCCAGCAGCCCGGACGGGGGCTATGGCTACACCTTC
TRBV3-1/TRBV3-2	TRBJ2-1	NA	NA	CASSQTGNEQFF	TGTGCCAGCAGCCAAACGGGTAATGAGCAGTTCTTC
TRBV3-1/TRBV3-2	TRBJ1-1	NA	NA	CASSQEPRPPWVTEAFF	TGTGCCAGCAGCCAAGAACCCAGGCCCCCCTGGGTAACTGAAGCTTTCTTT
TRBV24-1	TRBJ2-1	TRBD1	NA	CATSDVTTGTGETDEQFF	TGTGCCACCAGTGACGTAACGACCGGGACAGGGGAAACTGATGAGCAGTTCTTC
TRBV11-2	TRBJ2-1	TRBD2	NA	CASSRGSGGNNEQFF	TGTGCCAGCAGCCGGGGGAGCGGGGGAAACAATGAGCAGTTCTTC
TRBV3-1/TRBV3-2	TRBJ2-1	TRBD2	NA	CASSQALAGPLDEQFF	TGTGCCAGCAGCCAAGCCCTAGCGGGGCCCTTGGATGAGCAGTTCTTC
TRBV5-6	TRBJ1-3	TRBD1	NA	CASSPTGVSGNTIYF	TGTGCCAGCAGCCCCACAGGGGTCTCTGGAAACACCATATATTTT
TRBV4-3	TRBJ2-6	NA	NA	CASSQDLPAVNSGANVLTF	TGCGCCAGCAGCCAAGACCTGCCCGCGGTAAACTCTGGGGCCAACGTCCTGACTTTC
TRBV5-1	TRBJ2-2	TRBD1	NA	CASSLGQGHTGELFF	TGCGCCAGCAGCTTGGGACAGGGTCACACCGGGGAGCTGTTTTTT
TRBV5-1	TRBJ2-1	TRBD2	NA	CASSFPFLAGGDEQFF	TGCGCCAGCAGCTTCCCGTTTCTAGCGGGAGGGGATGAGCAGTTCTTC
TRBV27	TRBJ2-7	NA	NA	CASSGRVPDKEQYF	TGTGCCAGCAGTGGGCGCGTCCCAGATAAAGAGCAGTACTTC
TRBV28	TRBJ2-7	NA	NA	CASSTRRDSPYEQYF	TGTGCCAGCAGTACTCGGCGGGACAGCCCCTACGAGCAGTACTTC
TRBV5-4	TRBJ2-2	NA	NA	CASSLGQDGELFF	TGTGCCAGCAGCTTGGGACAGGACGGGGAGCTGTTTTTT
TRBV28	TRBJ1-5	NA	NA	CASSLDLNSNQPQHF	TGTGCCAGCAGTTTGGACTTGAATAGCAATCAGCCCCAGCATTTT
TRBV27	TRBJ2-3	NA	NA	CASSNLGRGRNTQYF	TGTGCCAGCAGTAACCTTGGGCGGGGGCGAAATACGCAGTATTTT
TRBV30	TRBJ1-5	TRBD1	NA	CAWSAGQGTQPQHF	TGTGCCTGGAGCGCTGGACAGGGAACTCAGCCCCAGCATTTT
TRBV30	TRBJ2-7	NA	NA	CAWSGLGEQYF	TGTGCCTGGAGTGGACTGGGCGAGCAGTACTTC
TRBV6-5	TRBJ1-2	NA	NA	CASRGQTFNYGYTF	TGTGCCAGCAGAGGACAGACATTTAACTATGGCTACACCTTC
TRBV15	TRBJ2-2	TRBD1	NA	CATSSRQGRSTGELFF	TGTGCCACCAGCAGCCGACAGGGGAGGTCCACCGGGGAGCTGTTTTTT
TRBV19	TRBJ1-2	NA	few	CASSITSYGYTF	TGTGCCAGTAGTATAACTAGCTATGGCTACACCTTC
TRBV2	TRBJ1-5	NA	many	CASKRIQNQPQHF	TGTGCCAGCAAGAGGATCCAAAATCAGCCCCAGCATTTT
TRBV18	TRBJ2-7	TRBD1	once	CASSPRQGHEQYF	TGTGCCAGCTCACCCCGACAGGGGCACGAGCAGTACTTC
TRBV9	TRBJ1-1	NA	NA	CASTPSRAFF	TGTGCCAGCACCCCCTCGAGGGCTTTCTTT
TRBV6-5	TRBJ2-1	TRBD2	NA	CASSTSGSSYNEQFF	TGTGCCAGCAGTACTAGCGGGAGTTCCTACAATGAGCAGTTCTTC
TRBV10-3	TRBJ2-3	TRBD2	NA	CAITSGGDGTDTQYF	TGTGCCATCACAAGCGGGGGAGATGGCACAGATACGCAGTATTTT
TRBV11-2	TRBJ1-5	NA	few	CASSLGGGFGNQPQHF	TGTGCCAGCAGCTTAGGAGGGGGATTCGGCAATCAGCCCCAGCATTTT